The present T cell receptor (beta chain) was sequenced within a study of regulatory T cells in long-lasting Graves disease listed by TCRdb under 2021. General notes on the study: Patients with newly diagnosed Graves' disease had been on antithyroid drugs for under 3 months. A total of about 33 samples underwent TCR sequencing, from roughly 13 patients with persistent Graves' disease and about 20 patients with newly diagnosed Graves' disease. Patients with persistent Graves' disease were compared with patients with newly diagnosed Graves' disease using TCR sequencing and RNA sequencing of peripheral blood. The study took place in China and was registered as a clinical trial. General conclusions and limits of the study: Because the primary lesion, thyroid tissue, could not be accessed, the study looked at peripheral blood alone. Sequencing and analysis were limited to the TCR beta chain. More public clonotypes were shared among persistent patients (under 3,000) than among newly diagnosed patients (roughly 1,000). The authors acknowledged the small sample size as a limitation that may reduce accuracy. Persistent disease showed preferential use of TRBV28, TRBJ1-2 and TRBJ2-5, whereas newly diagnosed disease favored TRBV20-1 and TRBJ2-1. Compared with newly diagnosed patients, persistent Graves' disease patients had lower TCR Shannon entropy and fewer highly expanded clones, which suggests clonal expansion.

There are 15 amino acids in the CDR3, from cysteine to phenylalanine inclusive. The entry retains the CDR3 DNA only, 45 bases that are in frame from base 1. Sequences MNHNS (CDR1) and SASEGT (CDR2) are obtained from the germline V gene. V loses 0 bases at its end and J loses 3 bases; junction bases beyond the gene matches: 4. Library prep was done by multiplex PCR. TCRdb names Illumina HiSeq 4000 as the instrument used. To build TCR beta libraries, CDR3 regions were amplified by Arm-PCR using iRepertoire HTBI primers. PCR products were gel purified before sequencing. Per the authors' processing: Gene usage analysis of CDR3 amino acid clonotypes used the 62 TRBV and more than 13 TRBJ segments found across samples. COPE and FqMerger were used to merge the filtered high-quality paired reads into contigs. BLAST was used to align contigs to the IMGT TRBV, TRBD and TRBJ reference genes, and CDR3 was defined following IMGT. Any clonotype with a frequency above 0.1% was classified as a highly expanded clone. Repertoire diversity was measured by Shannon entropy, and V-J evenness by the Gini coefficient. Clonotypes shared by more than one individual were considered public. TCRdb reanalyzed the raw reads on its own, using fastp at Q25 for trimming and MiXCR for clone calling, and kept in-frame beta chains. Each CDR3 protein appears once, grouped with its most common genes and DNA. TCRdb assigned the V and J calls; the authors' analysis was not used. The table for this sample lists approximately 560,000 distinct CDR3 sequences; 15% to 20% of them were counted only once. The biggest ten clones account for more than 10% of the sample.

The sample's time point label is to be understood as: newly diagnosed GD, antithyroid drugs for less than 3 months. For both TCR sequencing and RNA sequencing, RNA was extracted from PBMCs in TRIzol. The diagnosis of Graves' disease was made according to American Thyroid Association guidelines. The patients came from an endocrinology department in Xi'an, China. Each patient gave 9 to 10 milliliters of peripheral blood, collected in an EDTA anticoagulant tube. Ficoll Paque Plus density gradient separation was used to isolate PBMCs, and no additional T cell sorting was done. An Agilent 2100 Bioanalyzer and agarose gel were used to check RNA quality, and a NanoDrop 2000 was used to measure RNA concentration. Ten or more counts support this clonotype. Its antigen specificity is not known. Per-nucleotide qualities are absent, and no much larger clonotype sits a single base away. The data were also submitted as part of a second study, on T cells in Graves' hyperthyroidism and ophthalmopathy. As the second publication notes: Graves' hyperthyroidism was defined as stable when no progression to ophthalmopathy occurred over 18 months of follow-up. Hyperthyroidism patients were newly diagnosed, had a disease duration of under 2 months, and were aged 18 to 65 years. Any patient with an uncontrolled infection, another autoimmune disease, pregnancy or lactation was excluded. Diagnoses were based on clinical symptoms, serum thyroxine and TRAb, thyroid ultrasound and orbital computed tomography. The first round of RT-PCR for the TCR CDR3 was performed with the HTBI primer set and the Qiagen OneStep RT-PCR kit. Most expanded thyroid clonotypes (frequency above 0.001) were also detected in blood, a finding suggesting that blood repertoires may reflect thyroid immune responses. A 13 V-J signature model separated ophthalmopathy from stable hyperthyroidism, with around 88% sensitivity and roughly 81% specificity in cross-validation and 80%/75% in testing. During validation, the model predicted progression to ophthalmopathy a median of roughly 7.1 months ahead of onset, with just under 71% sensitivity and 72% to 85% specificity. To identify TCR V-J signatures that set the groups apart, the researchers used a discovery cohort of about a hundred patients, made up of approximately 43 with Graves' ophthalmopathy and 55 to 65 with stable Graves' hyperthyroidism. Prospective prediction of ophthalmopathy was tested in an independent validation cohort of 18 to 20 hyperthyroidism patients and some 17 patients who later progressed to ophthalmopathy. The 95 to 100 discovery patients were randomly divided into training and test sets at a 7:3 ratio. The study also compared thyroid tissue and blood T-cell repertoires from five or six Graves' hyperthyroidism patients. After blood sampling, hyperthyroidism patients were treated with methimazole at a starting dose of 30 mg daily, and ophthalmopathy patients were treated with high-dose intravenous methylprednisolone. A second multiplex PCR round built the libraries, followed by size selection and purification. Paired-end sequencing of the libraries was performed with 100 bp reads on an Illumina HiSeq2000. SOAPnuke was used to process the raw data, removing reads that contained adapters or uncalled bases, had a mean Phred below 15, or lacked an exact match to the constant primer or identifier. COPE v1.2.5 was used to merge the high-quality paired reads, and each unique nucleotide sequence was defined as a clonotype. MiTCR v1.1 was used to align clonotypes to the IMGT TRBV, TRBD and TRBJ reference segments. The analysis was restricted to V-J combinations with a frequency above 0.0001, which together covered just over 99% of the repertoires. A TCS score was defined as the ratio between F50 (clonal expansion) and ExV (chaos), using BLOSUM62-based TCRdist between CDR3 peptides within each V-J. Welch's t-statistics and random forest reduced 450 to 600 V-J features to roughly 13, which were used in a naive Bayes classifier (R e1071). Sample size was not statistically predetermined, and blinding of investigators to group allocation was not performed. The paper describes TCR Vbeta CDR3 sequencing of around 130 peripheral blood samples, made up of some 42 ophthalmopathy patients, 70 to 75 hyperthyroidism patients and 17 progressor patients.

This receptor was obtained from a man aged 18 to 30 with Graves disease. Donor details come from another sample of the same person, matched by shared clones. Rearrangement joined TRBV6-1 to TRBJ2-7, and 8 junctional nucleotides match TRBD1. Here the sequenced sample was peripheral blood mononuclear cells (PBMCs), taken at new diagnosis, from a patient treated with antithyroid drugs. The CDR3 region: CASSEAATGDYEQYF. The nucleotide sequence is TGTGCCAGCAGTGAAGCGGCGACAGGGGACTACGAGCAGTACTTC.